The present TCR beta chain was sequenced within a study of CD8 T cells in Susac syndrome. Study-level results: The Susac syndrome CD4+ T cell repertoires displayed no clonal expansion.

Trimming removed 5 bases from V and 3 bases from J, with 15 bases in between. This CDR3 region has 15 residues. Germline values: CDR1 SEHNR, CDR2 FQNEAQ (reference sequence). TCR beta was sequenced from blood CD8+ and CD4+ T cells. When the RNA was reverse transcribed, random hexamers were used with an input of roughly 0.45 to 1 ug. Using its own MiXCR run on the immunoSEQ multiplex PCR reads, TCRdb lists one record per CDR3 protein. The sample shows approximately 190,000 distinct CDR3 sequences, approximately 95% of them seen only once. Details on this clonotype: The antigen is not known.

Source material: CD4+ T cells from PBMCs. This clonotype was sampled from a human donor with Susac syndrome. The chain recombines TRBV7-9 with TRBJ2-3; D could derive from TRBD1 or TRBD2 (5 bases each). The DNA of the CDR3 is TGTGCCAGCAGCCGGTCGGGGCAGCCGACAGATACGCAGTATTTT. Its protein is CASSRSGQPTDTQYF.